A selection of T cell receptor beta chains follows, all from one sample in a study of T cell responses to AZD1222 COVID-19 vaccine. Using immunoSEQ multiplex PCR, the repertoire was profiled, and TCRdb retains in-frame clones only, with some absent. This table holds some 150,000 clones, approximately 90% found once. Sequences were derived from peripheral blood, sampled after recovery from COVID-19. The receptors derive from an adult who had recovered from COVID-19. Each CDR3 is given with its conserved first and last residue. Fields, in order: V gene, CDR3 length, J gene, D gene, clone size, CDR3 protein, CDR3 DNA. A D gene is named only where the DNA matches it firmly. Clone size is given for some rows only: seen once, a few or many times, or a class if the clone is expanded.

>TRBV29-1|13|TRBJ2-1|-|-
CSVDPPSYNEQFF
TGCAGCGTTGACCCCCCGTCCTACAATGAGCAGTTCTTC
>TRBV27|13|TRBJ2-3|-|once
CASSLAYTDTQYF
TGTGCCAGCAGTTTAGCCTACACAGATACGCAGTATTTT
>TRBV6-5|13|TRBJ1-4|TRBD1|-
CASSSGQVEKLFF
TGTGCCAGCAGCTCCGGACAGGTTGAAAAACTGTTTTTT
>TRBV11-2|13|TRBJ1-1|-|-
CASSFGQNTEAFF
TGTGCCAGCAGTTTCGGACAAAACACTGAAGCTTTCTTT
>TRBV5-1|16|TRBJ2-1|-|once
CASSSGGTGNYNEQFF
TGCGCCAGCAGCTCCGGCGGAACAGGAAACTACAATGAGCAGTTCTTC
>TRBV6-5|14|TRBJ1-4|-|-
CASRPGTANEKLFF
TGTGCCAGCAGACCAGGGACGGCAAATGAAAAACTGTTTTTT
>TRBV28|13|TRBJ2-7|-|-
CASIDRSSYEQYF
TGTGCCAGCATTGACAGGAGCTCCTACGAGCAGTACTTC
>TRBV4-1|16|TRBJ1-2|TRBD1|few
CASSLSGQAVNYGYTF
TGCGCCAGCAGCCTCAGTGGACAGGCAGTTAACTATGGCTACACCTTC
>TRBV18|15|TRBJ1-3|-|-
CASSPIDWPGNTIYF
TGTGCCAGCTCACCCATTGATTGGCCTGGAAACACCATATATTTT
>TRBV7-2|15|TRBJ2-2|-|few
CASSLDIPNTGELFF
TGTGCCAGCAGCTTAGATATACCCAACACCGGGGAGCTGTTTTTT
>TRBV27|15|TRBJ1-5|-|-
CASSLVGGGDQPQHF
TGTGCCAGCAGTTTGGTCGGGGGGGGTGATCAGCCCCAGCATTTT
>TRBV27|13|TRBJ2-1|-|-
CASSLGGPVEQFF
TGTGCCAGCAGTTTGGGGGGGCCGGTTGAGCAGTTCTTC
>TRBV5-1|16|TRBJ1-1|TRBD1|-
CASSFNTGQGVTEAFF
TGCGCCAGCAGCTTCAACACGGGACAGGGGGTTACTGAAGCTTTCTTT
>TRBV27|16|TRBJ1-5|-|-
CASSPGTLLGNQPQHF
TGTGCCAGCAGTCCCGGGACCCTCCTCGGCAATCAGCCCCAGCATTTT
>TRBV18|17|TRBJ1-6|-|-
CASSSKQGAGYNSPLHF
TGTGCCAGCTCTTCGAAGCAGGGAGCCGGCTATAATTCACCCCTCCACTTT
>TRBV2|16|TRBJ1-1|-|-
CASSEGRGKPNTEAFF
TGTGCCAGCAGTGAAGGCAGGGGTAAACCGAACACTGAAGCTTTCTTT
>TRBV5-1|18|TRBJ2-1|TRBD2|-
CASSFGTSGGSSYNEQFF
TGCGCCAGCAGCTTTGGGACTAGCGGGGGCAGCTCCTACAATGAGCAGTTCTTC
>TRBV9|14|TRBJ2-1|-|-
CASSVVSSAHEQFF
TGTGCCAGCAGCGTAGTATCTAGCGCACATGAGCAGTTCTTC
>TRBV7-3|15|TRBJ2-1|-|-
CASSLSRGDYNEQFF
TGTGCCAGCAGCTTAAGCAGGGGAGACTACAATGAGCAGTTCTTC
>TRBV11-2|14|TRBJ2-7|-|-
CASSPGQKTYEQYF
TGTGCCAGCAGCCCCGGACAGAAAACCTACGAGCAGTACTTC
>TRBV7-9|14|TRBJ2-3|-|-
CASSFENRHDTQYF
TGTGCCAGCAGCTTCGAAAACAGGCACGATACGCAGTATTTT
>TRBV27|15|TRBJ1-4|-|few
CASSLSGQVNEKLFF
TGTGCCAGCAGTTTATCGGGGCAGGTCAATGAAAAACTGTTTTTT
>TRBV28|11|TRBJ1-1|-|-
CVSGSHTEAFF
TGTGTTTCGGGCTCACACACTGAAGCTTTCTTT
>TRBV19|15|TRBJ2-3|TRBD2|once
CASSRGLAGEDTQYF
TGTGCCAGTAGCCGGGGACTAGCGGGAGAAGATACGCAGTATTTT
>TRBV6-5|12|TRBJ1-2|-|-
CASSQLNYGYTF
TGTGCCAGCAGTCAACTAAACTATGGCTACACCTTC
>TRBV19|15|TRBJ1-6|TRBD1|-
CASSEQGIANSPLHF
TGTGCCAGTAGTGAACAGGGGATAGCTAATTCACCCCTCCACTTT
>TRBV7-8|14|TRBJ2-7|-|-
CASSLRGVGYEQYF
TGTGCCAGCAGCTTAAGGGGAGTGGGCTACGAGCAGTACTTC
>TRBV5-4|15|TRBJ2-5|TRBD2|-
CASSSTSGDRETQYF
TGTGCCAGCAGTTCGACTAGCGGGGATCGAGAGACCCAGTACTTC
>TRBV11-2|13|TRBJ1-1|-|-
CASSHTENTEAFF
TGTGCCAGCAGCCACACTGAGAACACTGAAGCTTTCTTT
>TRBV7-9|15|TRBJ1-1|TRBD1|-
CASSLADRGDTEAFF
TGTGCCAGCAGCTTAGCGGACAGGGGGGATACTGAAGCTTTCTTT
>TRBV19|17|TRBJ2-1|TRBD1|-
CASSRRPGQFSYNEQFF
TGTGCCAGTAGTAGACGCCCGGGACAGTTCTCCTACAATGAGCAGTTCTTC
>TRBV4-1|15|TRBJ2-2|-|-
CASSRLSESTGELFF
TGCGCCAGCAGCCGTCTCAGCGAAAGCACCGGGGAGCTGTTTTTT
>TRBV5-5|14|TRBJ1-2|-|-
CASSLRNGNYGYTF
TGTGCCAGCAGCTTGAGGAATGGGAACTATGGCTACACCTTC
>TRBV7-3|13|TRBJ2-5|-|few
CASSGQYQETQYF
TGTGCCAGCAGCGGGCAGTACCAAGAGACCCAGTACTTC
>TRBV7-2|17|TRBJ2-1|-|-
CASSLGLGVGSYNEQFF
TGTGCCAGCAGCTTAGGTTTGGGAGTAGGGTCCTACAATGAGCAGTTCTTC
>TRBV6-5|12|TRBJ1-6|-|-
CASKQGVSPLHF
TGTGCCAGCAAGCAAGGGGTCTCACCCCTCCACTTT
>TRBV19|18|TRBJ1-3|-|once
CASSPPGHGILSGNTIYF
TGTGCCAGTAGTCCCCCGGGACATGGGATTCTATCTGGAAACACCATATATTTT
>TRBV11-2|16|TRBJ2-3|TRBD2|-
CASSPTSGGGTDTQYF
TGTGCCAGCAGCCCGACTAGCGGGGGGGGCACAGATACGCAGTATTTT
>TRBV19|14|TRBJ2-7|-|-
CASRGTPGAYEQYF
TGTGCCAGTAGAGGAACCCCGGGGGCCTACGAGCAGTACTTC
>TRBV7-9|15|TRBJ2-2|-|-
CASSRDNTNTGELFF
TGTGCCAGCAGTAGGGACAACACGAACACCGGGGAGCTGTTTTTT
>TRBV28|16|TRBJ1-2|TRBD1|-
CASSSGGFQGNYGYTF
TGTGCCAGCAGTTCAGGGGGATTCCAAGGGAACTATGGCTACACCTTC
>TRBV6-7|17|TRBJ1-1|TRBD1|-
CASRSGGTSRGTTEAFF
TGTGCCAGCAGGTCAGGGGGTACAAGTAGGGGTACTACTGAAGCTTTCTTT
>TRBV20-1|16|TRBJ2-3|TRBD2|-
CSASRTSVKGTDTQYF
TGCAGTGCTAGTCGGACTAGCGTGAAAGGCACAGATACGCAGTATTTT